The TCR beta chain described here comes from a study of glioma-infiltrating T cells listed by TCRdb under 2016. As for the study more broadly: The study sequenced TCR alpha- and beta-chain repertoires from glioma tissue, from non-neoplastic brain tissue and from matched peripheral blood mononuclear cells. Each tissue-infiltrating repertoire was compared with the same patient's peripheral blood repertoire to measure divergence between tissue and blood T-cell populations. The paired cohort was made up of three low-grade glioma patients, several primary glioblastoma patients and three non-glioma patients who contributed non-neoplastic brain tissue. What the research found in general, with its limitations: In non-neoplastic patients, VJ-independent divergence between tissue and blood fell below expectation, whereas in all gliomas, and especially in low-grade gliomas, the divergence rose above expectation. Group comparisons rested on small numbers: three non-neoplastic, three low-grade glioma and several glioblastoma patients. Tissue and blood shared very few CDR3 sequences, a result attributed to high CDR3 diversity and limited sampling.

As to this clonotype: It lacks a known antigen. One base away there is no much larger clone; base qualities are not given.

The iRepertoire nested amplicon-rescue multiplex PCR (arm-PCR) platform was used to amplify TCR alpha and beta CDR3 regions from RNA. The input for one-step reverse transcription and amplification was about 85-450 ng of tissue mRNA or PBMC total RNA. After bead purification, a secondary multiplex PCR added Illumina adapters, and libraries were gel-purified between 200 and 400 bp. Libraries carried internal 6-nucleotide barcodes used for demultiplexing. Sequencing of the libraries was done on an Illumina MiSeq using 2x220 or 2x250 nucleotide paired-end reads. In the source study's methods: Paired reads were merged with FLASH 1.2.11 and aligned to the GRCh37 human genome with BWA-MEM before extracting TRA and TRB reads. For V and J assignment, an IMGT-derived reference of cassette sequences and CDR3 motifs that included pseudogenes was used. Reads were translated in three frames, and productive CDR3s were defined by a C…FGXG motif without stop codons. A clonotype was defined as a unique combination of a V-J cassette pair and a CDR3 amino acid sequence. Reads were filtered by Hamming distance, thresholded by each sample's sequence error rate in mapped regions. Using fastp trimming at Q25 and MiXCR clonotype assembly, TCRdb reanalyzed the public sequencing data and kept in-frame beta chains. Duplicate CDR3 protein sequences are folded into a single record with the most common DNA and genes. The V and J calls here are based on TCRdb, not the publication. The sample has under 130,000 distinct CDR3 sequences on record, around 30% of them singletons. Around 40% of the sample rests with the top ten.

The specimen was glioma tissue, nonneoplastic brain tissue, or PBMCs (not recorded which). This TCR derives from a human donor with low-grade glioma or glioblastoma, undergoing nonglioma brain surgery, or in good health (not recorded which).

The CDR3 protein: CAISEDRVSYEQYF. The DNA sequence reads TGTGCCATCAGTGAGGACAGGGTCTCCTACGAGCAGTACTTC. The receptor chain draws on TRBV10-3 and TRBJ2-7, with 7 middle bases fitting TRBD1. The germline V gene yields ENHRY for CDR1 and SYGVKD for CDR2. CDR3 length: 14 amino acids, cysteine to phenylalanine. The retained sequence is limited to the CDR3, 42 bases, with the frame set at the first base. The germline V and J ends show losses of 2 bases and 0 bases respectively, and no gene match explains 1 base of the junction.